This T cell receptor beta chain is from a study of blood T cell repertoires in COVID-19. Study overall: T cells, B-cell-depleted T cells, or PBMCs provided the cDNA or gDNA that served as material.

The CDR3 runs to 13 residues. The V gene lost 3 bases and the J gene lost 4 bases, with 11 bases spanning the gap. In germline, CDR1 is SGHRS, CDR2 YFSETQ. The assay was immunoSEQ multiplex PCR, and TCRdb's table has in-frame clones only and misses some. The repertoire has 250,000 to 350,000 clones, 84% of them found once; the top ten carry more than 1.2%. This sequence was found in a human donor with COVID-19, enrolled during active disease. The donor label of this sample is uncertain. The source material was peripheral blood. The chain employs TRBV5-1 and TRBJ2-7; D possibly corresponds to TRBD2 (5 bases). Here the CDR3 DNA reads TGCGCCAGCAGCTACGGGGAGACGTACGAGCAGTACTTC. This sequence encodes CASSYGETYEQYF.